This note documents a single T cell receptor beta chain sequence. This sample is part of a study of control samples from healthy donors and cancer patients. The junction had 9 bases not matched to a gene; V was cut back by 0 bases and J by 10 bases. Germline V gene lookup returns CDR1 SGHTA and CDR2 FQGTGA. There are 15 residues in the CDR3. Only in-frame clones appear in the TCRdb table, and some are missing; sequencing was by immunoSEQ multiplex PCR. Of about 100,000 clones listed, less than 90% are singletons. Source material: blood. This TCR derives from a woman between 45 and 65 years old in good health. The V call is TRBV7-3, the J call TRBJ2-1, with 7 bases that match TRBD2. CDR3 residues: CASSLTGLERDEQFF. The CDR3 DNA is TGTGCCAGCAGCTTAACTGGGTTGGAGCGGGACGAGCAGTTCTTC.